This is a list of T cell receptor beta chains from one sample in a study of beta chain features in type 1 diabetes. Here immunoSEQ multiplex PCR was the method, and the copy in TCRdb shows in-frame clones only, minus some. Of over 300,000 clones in the sample, approximately 9.7% are singletons; the top ten hold approximately 1%. Sequenced sample: central memory CD4+ T cells from blood. These receptors all come from a man aged 25 to 40 with type 1 diabetes. Each CDR3 is given with its conserved first and last residue. The order of the fields is D gene, J gene, clone size, V gene, CDR3 DNA, CDR3 protein. A D gene is named only where the DNA matches it firmly. Only part of the rows carry a size: once, few, many, or a class if the clone is expanded.

NA TRBJ2-5 few TRBV5-1 TGCGCCAGCAGCTCCAATTGGGGACCACAAGAGACCCAGTACTTC CASSSNWGPQETQYF
NA TRBJ1-1 many TRBV5-1 TGCGCCAGCACTACCGTGGTCGGGTCCGAAGCTTTCTTT CASTTVVGSEAFF
NA TRBJ1-1 NA TRBV28 TGTGCCAGCAGCCTGGTAGGCACTGAAGCTTTCTTT CASSLVGTEAFF
TRBD1 TRBJ2-5 NA TRBV9 TGTGCCAGCAGCGTAGGCGGCAGGGGGCAAGAGACCCAGTACTTC CASSVGGRGQETQYF
NA TRBJ2-7 few TRBV9 TGTGCCAGCAGCGTAGGCCAGGGTATCTTCTACGAGCAGTACTTC CASSVGQGIFYEQYF
TRBD2 TRBJ2-5 many TRBV2 TGTGCCAGCAGTGAAAGGAGGGGAGGGCAAGAGACCCAGTACTTC CASSERRGGQETQYF
NA TRBJ1-1 many TRBV29-1 TGCAGCGTCGGTTGGGAGAACACTGAAGCTTTCTTT CSVGWENTEAFF
NA TRBJ2-1 few TRBV11-2 TGTGCCAGCAGCTTACTCGGTCAGCTCCTCTACAATGAGCAGTTCTTC CASSLLGQLLYNEQFF
TRBD1 TRBJ1-6 NA TRBV5-1 TGCGCCAGCAGGGAGGGGGCGGATTCACCCCTCCACTTT CASREGADSPLHF
NA TRBJ1-2 few TRBV20-1 TGCAGTGCTAGTGAAGGGAATGGCTACACCTTC CSASEGNGYTF
TRBD1 TRBJ2-7 NA TRBV2 TGTGCCAGCAGTGGAGGACAGGTCTCCTACGAGCAGTACTTC CASSGGQVSYEQYF
TRBD1 TRBJ1-2 NA TRBV18 TGTGCCAGCTCACCCTCGGTGGACAGGGGAGTCTATGGCTACACCTTC CASSPSVDRGVYGYTF
NA TRBJ2-1 few TRBV19 TGTGCCAGTAATCAAGATAAGCAGTTCTTC CASNQDKQFF
TRBD1 TRBJ2-1 NA TRBV29-1 TGCAGCGTTGAAGGTGTCCGGGACAGAGCCTACAATGAGCAGTTCTTC CSVEGVRDRAYNEQFF
NA TRBJ1-1 NA TRBV30 TGTGCCTGGAGTGGTCATGACGGGAACACTGAAGCTTTCTTT CAWSGHDGNTEAFF
NA TRBJ1-6 NA TRBV2 TGTGCCAGCAGTGGGATAGTTGAAGTTAATTCACCCCTCCACTTT CASSGIVEVNSPLHF
TRBD1 TRBJ1-1 NA TRBV2 TGTGCCAGCGCAGGACAGGGGAATACTGAAGCTTTCTTT CASAGQGNTEAFF
TRBD2 TRBJ2-3 many TRBV7-2 TGTGCCACCCAGCGGGGGGGCCGTTTCGGCACAGATACGCAGTATTTT CATQRGGRFGTDTQYF
NA TRBJ1-1 few TRBV10-3 TGTGCCATCAGTGAGTCGGTCTTGAAAGGAACTGAAGCTTTCTTT CAISESVLKGTEAFF
TRBD1 TRBJ1-3 NA TRBV7-9 TGTGCCAGCAGCCCACGACAGGGCGCCAGCTCTGGAAACACCATATATTTT CASSPRQGASSGNTIYF
NA TRBJ1-2 NA TRBV28 TGTGCCAGCAGTTTATTGGCAGGGGCGGAGGGCTACACCTTC CASSLLAGAEGYTF
TRBD1 TRBJ2-5 few TRBV7-6 TGTGCCAGCAGCCCCTCGACAGGGGGACAAGAGACCCAGTACTTC CASSPSTGGQETQYF
NA TRBJ1-5 NA TRBV13 TGTGCCAGCAGCTTGCGGGGTCTGGAGCCCCAGCATTTT CASSLRGLEPQHF
NA TRBJ2-7 NA TRBV25-1 TGTGCCAGCAGTCAGGGGGGGTTCTACGAGCAGTACTTC CASSQGGFYEQYF
NA TRBJ2-7 NA TRBV19 TGTGCCAGTAGCGTGGACGGCTACGAGCAGTACTTC CASSVDGYEQYF
NA TRBJ1-5 few TRBV19 TGTGCCAGTAGTATCACAGGTGATAGCAATCAGCCCCAGCATTTT CASSITGDSNQPQHF
NA TRBJ2-5 few TRBV2 TGTGCCAGCAGTGGGGACCGTCAAGAGACCCAGTACTTC CASSGDRQETQYF
TRBD1 TRBJ1-1 few TRBV29-1 TGCAGCGTCGCGACAGGGATGAACACTGAAGCTTTCTTT CSVATGMNTEAFF
NA TRBJ1-3 many TRBV6-5 TGTGCCAGCAGTTACTCGGGGGAGACTGGAAACACCATATATTTT CASSYSGETGNTIYF
NA TRBJ2-6 NA TRBV19 TGTGCCAGTAGTATAGAGGGACTGTCTGGGGCCAACGTCCTGACTTTC CASSIEGLSGANVLTF
TRBD1 TRBJ2-3 NA TRBV7-2 TGTGCCAGCAGCCTGGGACAGGGCCAAGATACGCAGTATTTT CASSLGQGQDTQYF
NA TRBJ2-5 few TRBV6-6 TGTGCTACGGGAGAGACCCAGTACTTC CATGETQYF
NA TRBJ2-5 few TRBV15 TGTGCCACCAGCAGAGAAGGGAATAGGGAGACCCAGTACTTC CATSREGNRETQYF
TRBD2 TRBJ2-1 few TRBV7-9 TGTGCCAGCAGCTTAGGGACTAGCGGGAACAATGAGCAGTTCTTC CASSLGTSGNNEQFF